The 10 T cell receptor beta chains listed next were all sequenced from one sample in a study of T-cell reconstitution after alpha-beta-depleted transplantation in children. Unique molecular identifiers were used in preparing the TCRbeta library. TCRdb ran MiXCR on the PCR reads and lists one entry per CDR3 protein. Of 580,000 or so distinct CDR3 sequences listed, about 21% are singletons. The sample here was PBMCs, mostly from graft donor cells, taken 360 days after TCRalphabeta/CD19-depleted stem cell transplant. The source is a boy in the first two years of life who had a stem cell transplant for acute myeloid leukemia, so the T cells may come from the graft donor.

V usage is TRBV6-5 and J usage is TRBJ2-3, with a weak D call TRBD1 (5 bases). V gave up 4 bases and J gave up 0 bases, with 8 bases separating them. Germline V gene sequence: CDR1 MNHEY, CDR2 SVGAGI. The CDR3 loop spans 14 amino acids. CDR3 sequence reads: CASSFDSSTDTQYF. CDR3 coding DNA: TGTGCCAGCAGTTTTGACAGTAGCACAGATACGCAGTATTTT.

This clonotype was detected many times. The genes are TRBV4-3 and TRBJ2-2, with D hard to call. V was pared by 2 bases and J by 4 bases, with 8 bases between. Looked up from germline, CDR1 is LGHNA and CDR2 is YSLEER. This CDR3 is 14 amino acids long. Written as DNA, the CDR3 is TGCGCCAGCAGCCAAACTGTCCTCACCGGGGAGCTGTTTTTT. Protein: CASSQTVLTGELFF.

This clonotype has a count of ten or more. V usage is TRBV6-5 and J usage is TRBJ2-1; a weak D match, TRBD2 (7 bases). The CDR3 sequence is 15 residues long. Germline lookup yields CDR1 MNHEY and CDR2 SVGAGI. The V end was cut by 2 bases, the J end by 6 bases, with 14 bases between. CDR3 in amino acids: CASSYQGTTLNEQFF. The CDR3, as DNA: TGTGCCAGCAGTTACCAGGGGACTACGCTCAATGAGCAGTTCTTC.

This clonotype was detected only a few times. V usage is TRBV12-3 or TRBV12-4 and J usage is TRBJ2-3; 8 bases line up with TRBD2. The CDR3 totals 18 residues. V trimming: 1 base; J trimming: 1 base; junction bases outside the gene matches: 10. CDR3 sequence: CASSLEGESGGRTDTQYF. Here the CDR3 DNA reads TGTGCCAGCAGTTTAGAGGGGGAGTCGGGGGGGCGCACAGATACGCAGTATTTT.

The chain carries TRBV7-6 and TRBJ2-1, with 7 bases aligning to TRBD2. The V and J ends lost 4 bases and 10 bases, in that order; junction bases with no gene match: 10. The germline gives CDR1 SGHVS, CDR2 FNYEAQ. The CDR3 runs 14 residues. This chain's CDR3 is CASSSRTSGREQFF. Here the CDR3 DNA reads TGTGCCAGCAGCTCCCGGACTAGTGGGCGGGAGCAGTTCTTC.

CDR3 DNA sequence: TGTGCCAGCAGCCGGGAGTGGGGGGGAGAGGAGACCCAGTACTTC. It yields the protein CASSREWGGEETQYF. V gene TRBV5-6 combines with J gene TRBJ2-5, with TRBD2 matching over 7 bases. This CDR3 is 15 amino acids long. V lost 4 bases and J lost 5; bases outside the gene matches: 11. Germline V CDR1 and CDR2: SGHDT, YYEEEE.

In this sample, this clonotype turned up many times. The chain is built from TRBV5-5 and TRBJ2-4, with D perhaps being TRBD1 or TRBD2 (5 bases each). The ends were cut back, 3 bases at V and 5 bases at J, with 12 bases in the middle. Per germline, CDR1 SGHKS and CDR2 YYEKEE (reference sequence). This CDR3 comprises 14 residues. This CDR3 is CASSSAGAQNIQYF. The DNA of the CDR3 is TGTGCCAGCAGCTCGGCCGGGGCCCAAAACATTCAGTACTTC. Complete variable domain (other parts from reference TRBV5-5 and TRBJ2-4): DAGVTQSPTHLIKTRGQQVTLRCSPISGHKSVSWYQQVLGQGPQFIFQYYEKEERGRGNFPDRFSARQFPNYSSELNVNALLLGDSALYLCASSSAGAQNIQYFGAGTRLSVL.

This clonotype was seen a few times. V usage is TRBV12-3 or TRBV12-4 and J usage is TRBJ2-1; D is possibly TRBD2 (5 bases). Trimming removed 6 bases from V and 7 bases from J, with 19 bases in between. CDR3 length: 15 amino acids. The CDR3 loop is CASSLKRAAQNEQFF. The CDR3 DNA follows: TGTGCCAGCAGCTTAAAGAGGGCAGCCCAGAATGAGCAGTTCTTC.

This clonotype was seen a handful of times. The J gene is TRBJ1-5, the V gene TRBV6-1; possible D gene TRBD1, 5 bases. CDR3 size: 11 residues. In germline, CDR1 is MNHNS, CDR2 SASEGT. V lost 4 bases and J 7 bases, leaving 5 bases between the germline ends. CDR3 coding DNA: TGTGCCAGCAGTGGGGGGCAGCCCCAGCATTTT. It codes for CASSGGQPQHF.

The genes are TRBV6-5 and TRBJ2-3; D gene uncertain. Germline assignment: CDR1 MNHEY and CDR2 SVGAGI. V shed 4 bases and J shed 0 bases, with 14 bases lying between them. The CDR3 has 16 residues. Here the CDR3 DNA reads TGTGCCAGCAGTTTCCGGGCTACCCGTAGCACAGATACGCAGTATTTT. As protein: CASSFRATRSTDTQYF.